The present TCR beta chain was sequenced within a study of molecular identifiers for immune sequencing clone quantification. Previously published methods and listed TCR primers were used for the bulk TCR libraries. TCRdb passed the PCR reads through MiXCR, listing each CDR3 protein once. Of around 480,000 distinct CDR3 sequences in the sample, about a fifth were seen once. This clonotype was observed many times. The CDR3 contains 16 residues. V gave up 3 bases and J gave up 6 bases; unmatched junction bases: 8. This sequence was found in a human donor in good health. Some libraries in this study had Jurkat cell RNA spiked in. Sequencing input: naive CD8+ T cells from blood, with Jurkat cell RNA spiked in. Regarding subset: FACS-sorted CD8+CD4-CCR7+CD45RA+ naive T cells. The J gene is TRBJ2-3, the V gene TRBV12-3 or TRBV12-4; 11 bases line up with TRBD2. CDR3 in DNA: TGTGCCAGCAGTTTGACTAGCGGGATTCGCGCCGATACGCAGTATTTT. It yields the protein CASSLTSGIRADTQYF.